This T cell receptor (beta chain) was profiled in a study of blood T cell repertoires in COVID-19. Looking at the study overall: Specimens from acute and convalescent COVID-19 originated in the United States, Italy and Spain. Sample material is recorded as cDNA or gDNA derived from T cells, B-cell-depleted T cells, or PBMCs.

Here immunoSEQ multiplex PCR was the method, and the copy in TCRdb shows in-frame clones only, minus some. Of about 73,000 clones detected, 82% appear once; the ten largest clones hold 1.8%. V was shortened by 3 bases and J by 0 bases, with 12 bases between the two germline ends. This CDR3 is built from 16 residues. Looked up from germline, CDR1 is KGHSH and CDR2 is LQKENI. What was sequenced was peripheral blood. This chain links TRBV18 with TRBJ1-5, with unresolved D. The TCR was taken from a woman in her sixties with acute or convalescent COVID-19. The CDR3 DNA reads TGTGCCAGCTCACCGGCGGCAGCGTATAGCAATCAGCCCCAGCATTTT. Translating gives CASSPAAAYSNQPQHF.